One T cell receptor beta chain is described in this entry. What it binds is not known. This record comes from a study of beta chain features in type 1 diabetes. Study-wide points: A moderate, significant TCRB CDR3 shortening appeared in type 1 diabetes across four CD4+ subsets. The naive, central memory and Treg TCRB repertoires of patients appeared to be more similar to one another than those of healthy donors. Cells with high TCR expression could be over-represented when cDNA is sequenced.

The sequenced template was cDNA made from the entire isolated RNA. Assay used: immunoSEQ multiplex PCR; TCRdb lists only in-frame clones, some missing. The sample shows hundreds of thousands of clones, roughly 31% of them seen only once. The clonotype was recovered from a man aged 18 to 30 in good health. The sequencing sample was made of naive CD4+ T cells from blood.

CDR3: CASSEAASSTQYF. CDR3 sequence (DNA): TGTGCCAGCAGTGAAGCGGCTAGCAGTACGCAGTATTTT. V gene TRBV25-1 combines with J gene TRBJ2-3, with TRBD2 as a possible D gene (5 bases). Per germline, CDR1 MGHDK and CDR2 SYGVNS. Trimming pared 2 bases from V and 8 bases from J, leaving 11 bases between. The CDR3 spans 13 residues.